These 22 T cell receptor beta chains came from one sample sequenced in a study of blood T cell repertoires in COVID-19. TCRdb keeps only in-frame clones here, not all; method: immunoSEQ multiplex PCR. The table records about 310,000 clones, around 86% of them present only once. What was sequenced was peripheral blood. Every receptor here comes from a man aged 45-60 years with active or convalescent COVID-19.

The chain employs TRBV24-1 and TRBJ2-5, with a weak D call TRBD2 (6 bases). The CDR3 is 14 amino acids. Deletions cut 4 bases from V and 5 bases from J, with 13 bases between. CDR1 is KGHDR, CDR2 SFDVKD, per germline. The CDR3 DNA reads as TGTGCCACCAGTGACACCGGGACTGGGGAGACCCAGTACTTC. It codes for CATSDTGTGETQYF.

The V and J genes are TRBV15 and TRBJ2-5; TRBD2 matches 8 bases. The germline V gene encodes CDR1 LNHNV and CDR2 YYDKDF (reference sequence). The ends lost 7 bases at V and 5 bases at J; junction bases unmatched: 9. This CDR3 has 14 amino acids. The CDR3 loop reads CATKVAGFAETQYF. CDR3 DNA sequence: TGTGCCACCAAGGTAGCGGGATTTGCCGAGACCCAGTACTTC.

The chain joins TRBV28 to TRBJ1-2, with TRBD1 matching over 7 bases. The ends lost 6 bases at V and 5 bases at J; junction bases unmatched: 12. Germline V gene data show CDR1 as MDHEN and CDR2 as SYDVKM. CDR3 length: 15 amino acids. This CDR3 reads CASSLGQEAIYGYTF. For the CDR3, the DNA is TGTGCCAGCAGCTTAGGACAGGAAGCTATTTATGGCTACACCTTC.

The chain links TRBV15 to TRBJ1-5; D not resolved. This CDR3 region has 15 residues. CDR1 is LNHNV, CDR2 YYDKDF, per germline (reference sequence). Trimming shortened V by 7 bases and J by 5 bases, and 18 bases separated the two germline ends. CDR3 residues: CATKMVTGSDQPQHF. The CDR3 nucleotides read TGTGCCACCAAGATGGTAACGGGGTCGGATCAGCCCCAGCATTTT.

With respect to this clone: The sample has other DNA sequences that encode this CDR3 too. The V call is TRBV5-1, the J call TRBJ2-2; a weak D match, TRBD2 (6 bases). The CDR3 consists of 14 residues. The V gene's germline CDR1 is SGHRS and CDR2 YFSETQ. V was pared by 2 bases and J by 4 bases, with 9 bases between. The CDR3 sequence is CASSFGGGTGELFF. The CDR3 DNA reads TGCGCCAGCAGCTTCGGGGGAGGCACCGGGGAGCTGTTTTTT.

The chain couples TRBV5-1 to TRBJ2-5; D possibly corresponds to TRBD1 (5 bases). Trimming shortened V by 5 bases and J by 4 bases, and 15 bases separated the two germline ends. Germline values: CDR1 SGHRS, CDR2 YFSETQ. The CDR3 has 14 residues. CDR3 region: CASSGSETAETQYF. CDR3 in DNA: TGCGCCAGCAGTGGGTCCGAGACAGCAGAGACCCAGTACTTC.

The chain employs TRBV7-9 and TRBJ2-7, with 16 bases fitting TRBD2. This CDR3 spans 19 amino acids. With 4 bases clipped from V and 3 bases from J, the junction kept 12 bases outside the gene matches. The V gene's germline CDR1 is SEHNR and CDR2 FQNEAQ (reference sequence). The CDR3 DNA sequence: TGTGCCAGCAGCTCGACGGAGGGGACTAGCGGGAGGGTGATCTACGAGCAGTACTTC. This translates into CASSSTEGTSGRVIYEQYF. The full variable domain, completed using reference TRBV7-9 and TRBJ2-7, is DTGVSQNPRHKITKRGQNVTFRCDPISEHNRLYWYRQTLGQGPEFLTYFQNEAQLEKSRLLSDRFSAERPKGSFSTLEIQRTEQGDSAMYLCASSSTEGTSGRVIYEQYFGPGTRLTVT.

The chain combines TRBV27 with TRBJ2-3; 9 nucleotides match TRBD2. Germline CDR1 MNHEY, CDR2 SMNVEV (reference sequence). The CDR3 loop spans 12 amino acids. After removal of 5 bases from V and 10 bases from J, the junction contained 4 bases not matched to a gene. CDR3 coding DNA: TGTGCCAGCAGTCCCCGGACTAGCGCGCAGTATTTT. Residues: CASSPRTSAQYF.

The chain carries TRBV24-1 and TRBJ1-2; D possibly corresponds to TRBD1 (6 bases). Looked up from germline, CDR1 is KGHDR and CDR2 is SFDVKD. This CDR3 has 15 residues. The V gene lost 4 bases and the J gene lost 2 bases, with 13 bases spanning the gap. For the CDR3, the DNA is TGTGCCACCAGTGACCCCCGTACAGGGAACTATGGCTACACCTTC. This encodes CATSDPRTGNYGYTF.

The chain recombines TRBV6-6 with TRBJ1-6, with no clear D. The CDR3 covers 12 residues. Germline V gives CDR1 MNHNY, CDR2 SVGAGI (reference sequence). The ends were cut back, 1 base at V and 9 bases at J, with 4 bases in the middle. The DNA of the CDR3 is TGTGCCAGCAGTTACTTGAGTTCACCCCTCCACTTT. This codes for CASSYLSSPLHF.

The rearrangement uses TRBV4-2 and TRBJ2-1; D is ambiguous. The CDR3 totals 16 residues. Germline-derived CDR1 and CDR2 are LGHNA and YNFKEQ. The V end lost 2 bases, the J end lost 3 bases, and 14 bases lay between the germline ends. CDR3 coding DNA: TGTGCCAGCAGCCAACTACCGAGTCTAAACTACAATGAGCAGTTCTTC. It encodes CASSQLPSLNYNEQFF.

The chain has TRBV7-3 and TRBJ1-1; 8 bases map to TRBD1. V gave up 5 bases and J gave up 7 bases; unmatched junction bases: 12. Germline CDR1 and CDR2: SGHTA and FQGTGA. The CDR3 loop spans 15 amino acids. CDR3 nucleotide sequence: TGTGCCAGCAGCCCAGGGCTCAGGGGGCAAGGTGAAGCTTTCTTT. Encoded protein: CASSPGLRGQGEAFF.

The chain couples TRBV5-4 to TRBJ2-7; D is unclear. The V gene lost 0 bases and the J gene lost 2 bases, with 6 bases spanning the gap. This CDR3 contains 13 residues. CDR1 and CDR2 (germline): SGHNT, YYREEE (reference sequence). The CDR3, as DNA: TGTGCCAGCAGCTTGGGTTCCACCTACGAGCAGTACTTC. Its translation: CASSLGSTYEQYF.

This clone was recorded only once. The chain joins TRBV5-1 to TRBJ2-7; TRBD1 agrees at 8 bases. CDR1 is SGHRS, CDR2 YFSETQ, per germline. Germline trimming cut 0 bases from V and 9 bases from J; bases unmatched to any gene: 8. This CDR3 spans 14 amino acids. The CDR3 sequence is CASSLGQGARWQYF. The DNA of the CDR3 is TGCGCCAGCAGCTTGGGTCAGGGGGCCCGCTGGCAGTACTTC.

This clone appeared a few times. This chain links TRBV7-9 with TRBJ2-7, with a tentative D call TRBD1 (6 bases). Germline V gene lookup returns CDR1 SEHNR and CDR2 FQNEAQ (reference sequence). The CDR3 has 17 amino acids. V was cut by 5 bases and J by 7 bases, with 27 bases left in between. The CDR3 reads CASSRGIGPLGRGEQYF. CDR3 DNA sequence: TGTGCCAGCAGCCGAGGAATAGGGCCATTAGGAAGGGGGGAGCAGTACTTC.

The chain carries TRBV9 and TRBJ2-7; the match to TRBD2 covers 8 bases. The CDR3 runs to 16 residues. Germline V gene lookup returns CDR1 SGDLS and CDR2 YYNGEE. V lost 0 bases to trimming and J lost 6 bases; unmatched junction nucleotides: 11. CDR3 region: CASSVGTGLGESEQYF. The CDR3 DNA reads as TGTGCCAGCAGCGTAGGTACGGGACTAGGGGAGAGCGAGCAGTACTTC.

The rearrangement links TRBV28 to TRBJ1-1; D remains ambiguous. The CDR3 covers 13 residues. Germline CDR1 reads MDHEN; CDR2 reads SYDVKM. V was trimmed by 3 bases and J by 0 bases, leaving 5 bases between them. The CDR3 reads CASSFRVNTEAFF. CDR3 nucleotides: TGTGCCAGCAGTTTTCGGGTGAACACTGAAGCTTTCTTT.

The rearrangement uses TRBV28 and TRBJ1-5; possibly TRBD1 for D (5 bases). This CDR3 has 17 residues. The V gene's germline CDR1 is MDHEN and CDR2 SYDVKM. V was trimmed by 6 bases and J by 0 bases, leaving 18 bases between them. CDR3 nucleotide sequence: TGTGCCAGCAGCTCCCTAGGGGCAGCTCATAGCAATCAGCCCCAGCATTTT. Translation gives CASSSLGAAHSNQPQHF.

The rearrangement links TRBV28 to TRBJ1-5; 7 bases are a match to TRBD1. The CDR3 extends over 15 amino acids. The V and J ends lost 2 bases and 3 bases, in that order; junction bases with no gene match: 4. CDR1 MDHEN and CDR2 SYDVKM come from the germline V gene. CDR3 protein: CASSLMGQSNQPQHF. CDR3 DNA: TGTGCCAGCAGTTTAATGGGACAGTCCAATCAGCCCCAGCATTTT. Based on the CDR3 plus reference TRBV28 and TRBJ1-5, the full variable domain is DVKVTQSSRYLVKRTGEKVFLECVQDMDHENMFWYRQDPGLGLRLIYFSYDVKMKEKGDIPEGYSVSREKKERFSLILESASTNQTSMYLCASSLMGQSNQPQHFGDGTRLSIL.

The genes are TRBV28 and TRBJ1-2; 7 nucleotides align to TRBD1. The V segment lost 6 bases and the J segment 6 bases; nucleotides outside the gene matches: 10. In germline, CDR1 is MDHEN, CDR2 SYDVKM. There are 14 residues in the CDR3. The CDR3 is CASRGRGRFDGYTF. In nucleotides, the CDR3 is TGTGCCAGCAGGGGAAGGGGGCGTTTCGATGGCTACACCTTC.

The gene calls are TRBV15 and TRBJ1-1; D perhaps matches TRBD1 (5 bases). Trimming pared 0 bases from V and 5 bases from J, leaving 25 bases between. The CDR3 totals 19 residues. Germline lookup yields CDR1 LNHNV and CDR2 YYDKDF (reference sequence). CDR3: CATSRDRRGTYGEGTEAFF. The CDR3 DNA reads TGTGCCACCAGCAGAGATCGGAGGGGTACTTATGGAGAAGGGACTGAAGCTTTCTTT.

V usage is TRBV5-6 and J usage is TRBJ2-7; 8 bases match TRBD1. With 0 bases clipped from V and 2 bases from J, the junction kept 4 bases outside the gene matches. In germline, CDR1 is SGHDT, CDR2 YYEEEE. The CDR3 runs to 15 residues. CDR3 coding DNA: TGTGCCAGCAGCTTGGTGGCAGGGGGCCCCTACGAGCAGTACTTC. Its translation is CASSLVAGGPYEQYF.